The 20 T cell receptor beta chains in this list originate from one sample, sequenced in a study of cytomegalovirus exposure and HLA in healthy donors. The PCR ran on 60 Vbeta and 13 Jbeta primers. Using immunoSEQ multiplex PCR, the repertoire was profiled, and TCRdb retains in-frame clones only, with some absent. Counted here are about 91,000 clones, less than 70% occurring once; the ten biggest clones make up 2% to 2.5%. The sample comprised PBMCs. These receptors were obtained from a human donor in good health.

CDR3 sequence reads: CASSPPGQATEAFF. For the CDR3, the DNA is TGTGCCAGCAGTCCCCCGGGACAGGCGACTGAAGCTTTCTTT. This chain connects TRBV6-5 to TRBJ1-1; 8 bases are a match to TRBD1. Germline V CDR1 and CDR2: MNHEY, SVGAGI. Trimming cost V 5 bases and J 5 bases; bases outside gene matches: 7. The length of the CDR3 is 14 residues.

This clone was detected a few times. The chain carries TRBV9 and TRBJ2-1; 7 bases match TRBD1. Germline loops: CDR1 SGDLS, CDR2 YYNGEE. The CDR3 totals 15 residues. V lost 2 bases to trimming and J lost 4 bases; unmatched junction nucleotides: 6. The CDR3 region is CASSVKGQTYNEQFF. The CDR3 DNA is TGTGCCAGCAGCGTTAAGGGACAGACGTACAATGAGCAGTTCTTC.

J is TRBJ1-4 and V is TRBV19, with a tentative D call TRBD1 (6 bases). From germline, CDR1 is LNHDA and CDR2 SQIVND (reference sequence). The V end was cut by 6 bases, the J end by 3 bases, with 26 bases between. The CDR3 is 19 amino acids. The CDR3 DNA reads as TGTGCCAGTAGAGATACCGGCAGGCCCTGGGGGGGCTCTAATGAAAAACTGTTTTTT. Protein: CASRDTGRPWGGSNEKLFF.

The J gene is TRBJ1-1, the V gene TRBV7-9; the D is unclear. The CDR3 is made up of 14 amino acids. V was clipped by 1 base and J by 6 bases, with 12 bases between them. Per germline, CDR1 SEHNR and CDR2 FQNEAQ (reference sequence). The chain's CDR3 is CASSLGGSSPEAFF. The CDR3 DNA sequence: TGTGCCAGCAGCTTAGGAGGTAGCAGCCCTGAAGCTTTCTTT.

This chain links TRBV6-1 with TRBJ2-3; TRBD2 aligns across 11 bases. This CDR3 has 16 residues. The V segment lost 2 bases and the J segment 2 bases; nucleotides outside the gene matches: 3. From germline, CDR1 is MNHNS and CDR2 SASEGT. CDR3 sequence reads: CASSELAGGSTDTQYF. Written as DNA, the CDR3 is TGTGCCAGCAGTGAACTAGCGGGGGGTTCCACAGATACGCAGTATTTT.

This clone has only a few counts. This chain uses TRBV27 with TRBJ1-6; no definite D call. CDR3 length equals 14 residues. From germline, CDR1 is MNHEY and CDR2 SMNVEV (reference sequence). Deletions cut 2 bases from V and 4 bases from J, with 6 bases between. The CDR3: CASSLGRYNSPLHF. CDR3 sequence (DNA): TGTGCCAGCAGTTTAGGGAGGTATAATTCACCCCTCCACTTT.

This chain connects TRBV7-9 to TRBJ2-5; 10 positions agree with TRBD1. The V segment lost 4 bases and the J segment 5 bases; nucleotides outside the gene matches: 7. Germline CDR1 is SEHNR and CDR2 is FQNEAQ (reference sequence). This CDR3 spans 15 amino acids. The CDR3 loop is CASSSRTGGLETQYF. The CDR3 DNA reads as TGTGCCAGCAGCTCAAGGACAGGGGGTTTGGAGACCCAGTACTTC.

J is TRBJ2-7 and V is TRBV7-9; tentative D call: TRBD1 (5 bases). Germline CDR1 reads SEHNR; CDR2 reads FQNEAQ (reference sequence). Trimming removed 2 bases from V and 1 base from J, with 12 bases in between. CDR3 size: 15 residues. The CDR3 loop reads CASSLIVAGSYEQYF. The CDR3 bases are TGTGCCAGCAGCTTAATTGTTGCAGGGTCCTACGAGCAGTACTTC.

V and J are TRBV19 and TRBJ2-3, with 7 bases lining up with TRBD1. The CDR3 is 15 amino acids. CDR1 LNHDA and CDR2 SQIVND come from the germline V gene (reference sequence). Trimming removed 4 bases from V and 1 base from J; junction bases left unmatched: 5. CDR3 sequence (DNA): TGTGCCAGTAGTAAAGGGACAGCAGGCACAGATACGCAGTATTTT. Amino acids: CASSKGTAGTDTQYF.

For this clone: One junction end does not reproduce the germline sequence, and a read error may be involved. The chain carries TRBV7-3 and TRBJ2-7, with 10 bases matching TRBD1. The CDR3 is 15 amino acids. Germline lookup yields CDR1 SGHTA and CDR2 FQGTGA. CDR3: CASSITGTGVYEQYF. The CDR3, as DNA: TGTGCCAGCAGCATAACCGGGACAGGGGTCTACGAGCAGTACTTC.

This clone was seen a few times. This chain joins TRBV9 and TRBJ1-2; 10 bases agree with TRBD1. The CDR3 loop spans 15 amino acids. Trimming removed 3 bases from V and 4 bases from J; junction bases left unmatched: 6. Germline V gene data show CDR1 as SGDLS and CDR2 as YYNGEE. CDR3 sequence: CASSGTGGEGYGYTF. Here the CDR3 DNA reads TGTGCCAGCAGCGGGACAGGGGGTGAGGGCTATGGCTACACCTTC.

V usage is TRBV18 and J usage is TRBJ2-7, with D possibly TRBD1 on 5 matching bases. Germline values: CDR1 KGHSH, CDR2 LQKENI. The length of the CDR3 is 14 residues. Trimming left V 2 bases short and J 3 bases short, with 11 bases between. The CDR3 is CASSPSDRNYEQYF. DNA for the CDR3: TGTGCCAGCTCACCATCCGACAGAAACTACGAGCAGTACTTC.

The chain is built from TRBV6-6 and TRBJ2-7, with D tentatively TRBD1 (5 bases). Trimming removed 7 bases from V and 2 bases from J, with 15 bases in between. In germline, CDR1 is MNHNY, CDR2 SVGAGI (reference sequence). The CDR3 covers 14 residues. CDR3: CASKSRVLAYEQYF. The CDR3 DNA sequence: TGTGCCAGCAAGAGCAGGGTTTTAGCCTACGAGCAGTACTTC.

Regarding this clone: The same CDR3 can be traced to other DNA sequences in this sample. The chain combines TRBV5-6 with TRBJ1-1, with D unclear. The length of the CDR3 is 13 residues. Trimming left V 4 bases short and J 0 bases short, with 7 bases between. Germline V gene data show CDR1 as SGHDT and CDR2 as YYEEEE. CDR3 in amino acids: CASSLAVNTEAFF. The CDR3, as DNA: TGTGCCAGCAGCCTGGCAGTGAACACTGAAGCTTTCTTT.

This rearrangement joins TRBV4-1 to TRBJ2-3; 8 bases align to TRBD1. The CDR3 has 15 residues. The trim removed 5 bases at V and 4 bases at J, leaving 8 bases unmatched. The germline CDR1 and CDR2 sequences are MGHRA and YSYEKL. The DNA of the CDR3 is TGCGCCAGCAGCACCCGACAGGGGCGGGCAGATACGCAGTATTTT. Translation: CASSTRQGRADTQYF.

J is TRBJ1-2 and V is TRBV11-3; D is unclear. In germline, CDR1 is SGHNT, CDR2 YENEEA. The CDR3 runs to 14 residues. Between the trimmed V and J ends, which lost 5 bases and 3 bases, there was a span of 13 bases. CDR3 DNA sequence: TGTGCCAGCAGCCCCTCCCCTCTCGACTATGGCTACACCTTC. It encodes CASSPSPLDYGYTF.

The rearrangement uses TRBV6-1 and TRBJ1-2; no reliable D call. The germline CDR1 and CDR2 sequences are MNHNS and SASEGT. Deletions cut 0 bases from V and 5 bases from J, with 10 bases between. This CDR3 comprises 14 residues. CDR3 nucleotide sequence: TGTGCCAGCAGTGAAGCCGGCAGGTTGTATGGCTACACCTTC. Translated, it gives CASSEAGRLYGYTF.

This clone was seen a single time. The V call is TRBV5-1, the J call TRBJ2-2, with unresolved D. Germline assignment: CDR1 SGHRS and CDR2 YFSETQ. This CDR3 spans 15 amino acids. The V end was cut by 0 bases, the J end by 1 base, with 7 bases between. The CDR3 sequence: CASSLVSLNTGELFF. In DNA form, the CDR3 reads TGCGCCAGCAGCTTGGTCTCCTTGAACACCGGGGAGCTGTTTTTT.

The chain has TRBV6-6 and TRBJ1-5; D may be TRBD1 (5 bases). V shed 6 bases and J shed 2 bases, with 5 bases lying between them. The CDR3 extends over 12 amino acids. Per germline, CDR1 MNHNY and CDR2 SVGAGI (reference sequence). CDR3 amino acids: CASSRGNQPQHF. CDR3 coding DNA: TGTGCCAGCAGCAGGGGCAATCAGCCCCAGCATTTT.

The J gene is TRBJ2-1, the V gene TRBV2, with a weak D call TRBD2 (6 bases). Per the germline V gene, CDR1 is SNHLY and CDR2 is FYNNEI. Trimming left V 6 bases short and J 3 bases short, with 12 bases between. The CDR3 length is 14 residues. Here the CDR3 reads CASRLMTSYNEQFF. In DNA, the CDR3 is TGTGCCAGCAGACTAATGACTAGCTACAATGAGCAGTTCTTC. Full variable domain (outside the CDR3, taken from reference TRBV2 and TRBJ2-1): EPEVTQTPSHQVTQMGQEVILRCVPISNHLYFYWYRQILGQKVEFLVSFYNNEISEKSEIFDDQFSVERPDGSNFTLKIRSTKLEDSAMYFCASRLMTSYNEQFFGPGTRLTVL.